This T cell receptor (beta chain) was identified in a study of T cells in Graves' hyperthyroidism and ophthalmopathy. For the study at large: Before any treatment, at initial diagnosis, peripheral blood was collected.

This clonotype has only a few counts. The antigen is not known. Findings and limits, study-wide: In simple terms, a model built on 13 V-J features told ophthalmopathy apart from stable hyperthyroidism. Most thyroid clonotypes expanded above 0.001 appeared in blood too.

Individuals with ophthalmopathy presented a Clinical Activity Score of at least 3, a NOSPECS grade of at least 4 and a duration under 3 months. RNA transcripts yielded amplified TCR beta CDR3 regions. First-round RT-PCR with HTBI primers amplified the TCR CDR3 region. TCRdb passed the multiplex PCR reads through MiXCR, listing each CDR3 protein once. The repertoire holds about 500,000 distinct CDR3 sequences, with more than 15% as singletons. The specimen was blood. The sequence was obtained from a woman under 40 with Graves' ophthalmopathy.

CDR3 DNA: TGTGCCAGCAGACCCTCAACAGGGGGCGTCCGAGATTTCTATGGCTACACCTTC. It encodes CASRPSTGGVRDFYGYTF. V gene TRBV28 combines with J gene TRBJ1-2, with 9 bases aligning to TRBD1. This CDR3 comprises 18 residues. CDR1 and CDR2 (germline): MDHEN, SYDVKM. Losses at the gene ends were 6 bases for V and 4 bases for J; bases not matched to a gene: 18.